The next 17 T cell receptor beta chains were all read from a single sample in a study of T cell responses to AZD1222 COVID-19 vaccine. The protocol was immunoSEQ multiplex PCR, while the TCRdb copy is restricted to in-frame clones and leaves out a portion. The sample has under 200,000 clones; roughly 90% are singletons. The sample here was peripheral blood, taken on day 0 of AZD1222 vaccination. The receptors here all came from an adult in good health.

The chain carries TRBV29-1 and TRBJ1-1; TRBD1 is a possible D gene (5 bases). The ends were cut back, 7 bases at V and 4 bases at J, with 16 bases in the middle. The CDR3 runs 13 residues. Germline loops: CDR1 SQVTM, CDR2 ANQGSEA. The CDR3 sequence: CSARQVRGTEAFF. CDR3 in DNA: TGCAGCGCCCGGCAGGTTAGGGGCACTGAAGCTTTCTTT.

The gene calls are TRBV28 and TRBJ2-3; TRBD2 matches 11 bases. This CDR3 has 17 residues. Germline CDR1 is MDHEN and CDR2 is SYDVKM. The J segment lost 3 bases and the V segment lost 5 bases, leaving 10 bases of the junction unmatched. In DNA, the CDR3 is TGTGCCAGCAGTGTAGCGGGGGGGGGCGATTATACAGATACGCAGTATTTT. Its translation is CASSVAGGGDYTDTQYF.

The gene calls are TRBV7-9 and TRBJ2-5, with D maybe TRBD1 (7 bases). This CDR3 region has 15 residues. CDR1 SEHNR and CDR2 FQNEAQ come from the germline V gene (reference sequence). The V end lost 5 bases, the J end lost 5 bases, and 18 bases lay between the germline ends. CDR3 sequence (DNA): TGTGCCAGCAGCCCCCAGGGGGAGGTAGCGGAGACCCAGTACTTC. Translation gives CASSPQGEVAETQYF.

The chain has TRBV6-1 and TRBJ1-2, with D possibly TRBD1 on 5 matching bases. With 2 bases removed from V and 3 bases from J, the gap between germline ends came to 13 bases. Germline V gene lookup returns CDR1 MNHNS and CDR2 SASEGT. The CDR3 is 15 residues long. CDR3 in amino acids: CASSETSWGDYGYTF. As DNA, the CDR3 is TGTGCCAGCAGTGAAACGTCCTGGGGGGACTATGGCTACACCTTC.

This chain connects TRBV7-2 to TRBJ1-2, with D possibly TRBD1 on 5 matching bases. Per germline, CDR1 SGHTA and CDR2 FQGNSA. The V end lost 4 bases, the J end lost 3 bases, and 21 bases lay between the germline ends. This CDR3 contains 17 residues. In DNA, the CDR3 is TGTGCCAGCAGCTCCATAAACGCGCGGGGGGGACACTATGGCTACACCTTC. This encodes CASSSINARGGHYGYTF.

The chain has TRBV11-1 and TRBJ2-5, with D hard to call. Looked up from germline, CDR1 is SGHAT and CDR2 is FQDESV (reference sequence). V was pared by 3 bases and J by 1 base, with 9 bases between. CDR3 length equals 14 residues. The CDR3 nucleotides are TGTGCCAGCAGCTTCGGCACAGCCCAAGAGACCCAGTACTTC. As protein: CASSFGTAQETQYF. Full variable domain (outside the CDR3, taken from reference TRBV11-1 and TRBJ2-5): EAEVAQSPRYKITEKSQAVAFWCDPISGHATLYWYRQILGQGPELLVQFQDESVVDDSQLPKDRFSAERLKGVDSTLKIQPAELGDSAMYLCASSFGTAQETQYFGPGTRLLVL.

The chain employs TRBV4-1 and TRBJ2-7; 11 bases match TRBD1. This CDR3 is 17 amino acids long. CDR1 MGHRA and CDR2 YSYEKL come from the germline V gene. Trimming removed 0 bases from V and 0 bases from J; junction bases left unmatched: 4. The DNA of the CDR3 is TGCGCCAGCAGCCAAGAGGGGGGACAGGGGGTCTCCTACGAGCAGTACTTC. Amino acids: CASSQEGGQGVSYEQYF.

The chain couples TRBV6-5 to TRBJ1-5, with a weak D call TRBD1 (6 bases). Germline V gene data show CDR1 as MNHEY and CDR2 as SVGAGI. The CDR3 is 14 amino acids. V lost 2 bases and J lost 6, with 11 bases in between. The DNA of the CDR3 is TGTGCCAGCAGTTACCTGGGGGCGGGTCAGCCCCAGCATTTT. Translated, it gives CASSYLGAGQPQHF.

The J gene is TRBJ1-1, the V gene TRBV19; no firm D call. Germline V lookup: CDR1 LNHDA, CDR2 SQIVND (reference sequence). This CDR3 comprises 13 residues. V shed 3 bases and J shed 7 bases, with 12 bases lying between them. CDR3 residues: CASSMVPPHEAFF. The CDR3 region has the DNA TGTGCCAGTAGTATGGTCCCGCCCCATGAAGCTTTCTTT.

This chain links TRBV28 with TRBJ1-4; TRBD1 might be the D (5 bases). Germline loops: CDR1 MDHEN, CDR2 SYDVKM. The V end lost 2 bases, the J end lost 8 bases, and 12 bases lay between the germline ends. This CDR3 is 14 amino acids long. The CDR3 DNA sequence: TGTGCCAGCAGTTTAGGGACCAGAGGAGAAAAACTGTTTTTT. It translates to CASSLGTRGEKLFF. The full variable domain, completed using reference TRBV28 and TRBJ1-4, is DVKVTQSSRYLVKRTGEKVFLECVQDMDHENMFWYRQDPGLGLRLIYFSYDVKMKEKGDIPEGYSVSREKKERFSLILESASTNQTSMYLCASSLGTRGEKLFFGSGTQLSVL.

This rearrangement joins TRBV6-5 to TRBJ1-1, with TRBD1 as a possible D gene (6 bases). CDR3 length equals 14 residues. The germline V and J ends were trimmed by 6 bases and 2 bases, with 13 bases remaining between them. The germline gives CDR1 MNHEY, CDR2 SVGAGI. The chain's CDR3 is CASRTRTVNTEAFF. The CDR3 region has the DNA TGTGCCAGCAGAACCAGGACAGTTAACACTGAAGCTTTCTTT.

This clone was seen a single time. J is TRBJ2-1 and V is TRBV7-6, with 8 bases lining up with TRBD1. The CDR3 loop spans 15 amino acids. J was trimmed by 8 bases and V by 5 bases; bases with no gene match: 11. Germline-derived CDR1 and CDR2 are SGHVS and FNYEAQ. This chain's CDR3 is CASSPTGAVGDEQFF. CDR3 nucleotide sequence: TGTGCCAGCAGCCCGACAGGGGCGGTTGGGGATGAGCAGTTCTTC.

This chain joins TRBV5-1 and TRBJ2-3, with no clear D. Germline CDR1 and CDR2: SGHRS and YFSETQ. Trimming took off 1 base at V and 2 bases at J, with 5 bases between the two ends. The CDR3 runs 13 residues. CDR3 sequence: CASSLILTDTQYF. CDR3 nucleotide sequence: TGCGCCAGCAGCTTGATTCTCACAGATACGCAGTATTTT.

The chain is built from TRBV11-2 and TRBJ1-2, with 7 nucleotides matching TRBD1. Germline trimming cut 4 bases from V and 3 bases from J; bases unmatched to any gene: 5. This CDR3 has 14 amino acids. Germline V gene data show CDR1 as SGHAT and CDR2 as FQNNGV. The CDR3 DNA is TGTGCCAGCAGCTCCCGGACAGGCGACTATGGCTACACCTTC. It specifies CASSSRTGDYGYTF.

This chain links TRBV7-9 with TRBJ1-1; 8 bases match TRBD1. This CDR3 is 15 amino acids long. CDR1 is SEHNR and CDR2 is FQNEAQ in the germline V gene (reference sequence). V shed 1 base, J shed 3 bases, and the junction held 4 bases outside the gene matches. This chain's CDR3 is CASSLDTGGDTEAFF. CDR3 bases: TGTGCCAGCAGCTTAGACACAGGGGGGGACACTGAAGCTTTCTTT.

The rearrangement uses TRBV7-8 and TRBJ2-1; 8 positions agree with TRBD2. The germline CDR1 and CDR2 sequences are SGHVS and FQNEAQ. The CDR3 is 18 residues long. V shed 1 base and J 6 bases; nucleotides not matched to a gene: 14. The CDR3, as DNA: TGTGCCAGCAGCTTAGGGACTAGCCTAAGTGTCCCATCCAATGAGCAGTTCTTC. Its translation is CASSLGTSLSVPSNEQFF.

This clone came up once. The chain has TRBV4-2 and TRBJ2-2; maybe TRBD2 (6 bases). The CDR3 is made up of 15 amino acids. V was shortened by 1 base and J by 5 bases, with 11 bases between the two germline ends. Germline lookup yields CDR1 LGHNA and CDR2 YNFKEQ. The CDR3 region has the DNA TGTGCCAGCAGCCAAGGCGAACGGGAGACCGGGGAGCTGTTTTTT. Protein sequence: CASSQGERETGELFF.